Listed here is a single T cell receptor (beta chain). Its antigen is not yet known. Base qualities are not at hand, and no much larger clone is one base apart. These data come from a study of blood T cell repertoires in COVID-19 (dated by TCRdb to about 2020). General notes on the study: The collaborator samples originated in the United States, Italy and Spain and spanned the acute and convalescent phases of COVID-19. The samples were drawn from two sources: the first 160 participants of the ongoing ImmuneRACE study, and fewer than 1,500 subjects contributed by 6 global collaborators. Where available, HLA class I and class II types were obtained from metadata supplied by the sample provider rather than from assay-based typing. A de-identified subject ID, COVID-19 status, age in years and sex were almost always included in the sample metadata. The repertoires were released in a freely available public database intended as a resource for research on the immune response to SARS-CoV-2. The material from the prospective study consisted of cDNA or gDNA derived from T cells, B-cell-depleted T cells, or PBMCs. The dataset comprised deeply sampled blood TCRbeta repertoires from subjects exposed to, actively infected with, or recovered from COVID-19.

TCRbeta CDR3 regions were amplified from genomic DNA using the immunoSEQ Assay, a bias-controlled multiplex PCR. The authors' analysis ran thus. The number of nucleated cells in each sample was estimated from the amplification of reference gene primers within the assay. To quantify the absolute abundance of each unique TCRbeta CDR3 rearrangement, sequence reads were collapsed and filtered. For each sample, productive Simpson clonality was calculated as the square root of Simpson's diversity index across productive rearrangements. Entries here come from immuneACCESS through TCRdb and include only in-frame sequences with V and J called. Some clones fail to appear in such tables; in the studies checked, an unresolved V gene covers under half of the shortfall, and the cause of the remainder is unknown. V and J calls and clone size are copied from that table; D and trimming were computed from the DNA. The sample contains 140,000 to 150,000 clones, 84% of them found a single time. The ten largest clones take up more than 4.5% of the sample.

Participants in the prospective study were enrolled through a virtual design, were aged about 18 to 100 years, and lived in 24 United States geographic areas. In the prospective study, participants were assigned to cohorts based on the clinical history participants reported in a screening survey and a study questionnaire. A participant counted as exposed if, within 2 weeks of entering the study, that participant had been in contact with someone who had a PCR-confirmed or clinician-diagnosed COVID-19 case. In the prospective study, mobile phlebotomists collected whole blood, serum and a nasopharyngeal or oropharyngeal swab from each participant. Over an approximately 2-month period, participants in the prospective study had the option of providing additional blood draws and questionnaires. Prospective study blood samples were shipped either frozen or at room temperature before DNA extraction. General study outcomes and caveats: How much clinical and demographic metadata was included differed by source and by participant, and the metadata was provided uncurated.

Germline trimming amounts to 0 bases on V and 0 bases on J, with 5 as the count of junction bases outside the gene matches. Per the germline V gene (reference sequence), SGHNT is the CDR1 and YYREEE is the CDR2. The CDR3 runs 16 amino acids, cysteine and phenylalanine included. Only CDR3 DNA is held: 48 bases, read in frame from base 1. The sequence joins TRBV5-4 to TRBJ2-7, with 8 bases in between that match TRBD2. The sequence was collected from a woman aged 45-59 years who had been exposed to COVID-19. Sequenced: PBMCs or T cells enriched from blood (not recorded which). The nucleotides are TGTGCCAGCAGCTTGGAGCCGCGGGGGGCCTCCTACGAGCAGTACTTC. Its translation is CASSLEPRGASYEQYF.